This record looks at one TCR beta chain sequence and its context. The sample is drawn from a study of cytomegalovirus exposure and HLA in healthy donors. Amplification used 60 Vbeta primers and 13 Jbeta primers. This table comes from immunoSEQ multiplex PCR, and its TCRdb copy is limited to in-frame clones, with some not included. The sample records approximately 41,000 clones, 65% to 85% being singletons. The sequence came from a middle-aged man in good health and CMV-seronegative. The sample comprised PBMCs.

The CDR3 loop reads CASSLRGPNEKLFF. For the CDR3, the DNA is TGCGCCAGCAGCCTCAGGGGGCCTAATGAAAAACTGTTTTTT. The chain recombines TRBV4-3 with TRBJ1-4; 8 nucleotides agree with TRBD1. The CDR3 sequence is 14 residues long. Germline V gives CDR1 LGHNA, CDR2 YSLEER. Unmatched junction bases numbered 1, after V lost 4 bases and J lost 3 bases.